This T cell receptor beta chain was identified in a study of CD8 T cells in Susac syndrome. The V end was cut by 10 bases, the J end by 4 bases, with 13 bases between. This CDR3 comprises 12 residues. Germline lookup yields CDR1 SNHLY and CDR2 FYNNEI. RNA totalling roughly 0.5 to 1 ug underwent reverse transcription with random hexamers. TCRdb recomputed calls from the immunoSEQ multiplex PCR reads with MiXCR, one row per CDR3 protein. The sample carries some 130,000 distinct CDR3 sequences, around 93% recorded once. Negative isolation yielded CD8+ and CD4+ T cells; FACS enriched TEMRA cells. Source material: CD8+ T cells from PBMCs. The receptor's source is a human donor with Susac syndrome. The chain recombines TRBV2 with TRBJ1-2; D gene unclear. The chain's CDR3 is CATTEGSYGYTF. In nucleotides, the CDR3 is TGTGCCACAACAGAGGGATCCTATGGCTACACCTTC.